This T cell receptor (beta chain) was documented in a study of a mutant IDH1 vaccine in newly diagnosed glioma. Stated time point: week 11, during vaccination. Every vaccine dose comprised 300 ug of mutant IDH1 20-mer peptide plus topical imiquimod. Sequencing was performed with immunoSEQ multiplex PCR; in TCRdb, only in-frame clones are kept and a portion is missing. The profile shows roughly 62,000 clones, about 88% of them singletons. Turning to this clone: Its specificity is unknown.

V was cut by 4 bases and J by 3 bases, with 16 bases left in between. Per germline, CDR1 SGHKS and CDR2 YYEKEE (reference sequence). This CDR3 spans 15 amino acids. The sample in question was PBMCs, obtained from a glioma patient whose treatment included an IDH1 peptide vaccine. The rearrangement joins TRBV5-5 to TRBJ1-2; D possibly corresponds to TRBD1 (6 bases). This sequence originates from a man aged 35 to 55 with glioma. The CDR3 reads CASSQTQGLHYGYTF. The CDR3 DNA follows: TGTGCCAGCAGCCAGACTCAGGGGCTCCACTATGGCTACACCTTC.